Included here is one TCR beta chain sequence, with context. The antigen is undetermined. This PCR relied on a set of 60 Vbeta primers and 13 Jbeta primers. The method was immunoSEQ multiplex PCR; TCRdb's version includes in-frame clones alone and lacks a portion of them. The sample has 40,000 to 60,000 clones, and its top ten clones hold less than 2.5%. V lost 10 bases and J lost 5, with 16 bases in between. The CDR3 extends over 13 amino acids. The germline V gene encodes CDR1 SGHNT and CDR2 YENEEA. This record belongs to a study of cytomegalovirus exposure and HLA in healthy donors. Study-wide points: Reported performance of the classifier showed diagnosis of cytomegalovirus status with high specificity and sensitivity.

Input material: PBMCs. This TCR derives from a female donor in good health and CMV-seronegative. The rearrangement joins TRBV11-3 to TRBJ2-3; a weak D match, TRBD2 (5 bases). The CDR3, as DNA: TGTGCCACCCGGGGAGAGGGTCGAGATACGCAGTATTTT. This codes for CATRGEGRDTQYF.